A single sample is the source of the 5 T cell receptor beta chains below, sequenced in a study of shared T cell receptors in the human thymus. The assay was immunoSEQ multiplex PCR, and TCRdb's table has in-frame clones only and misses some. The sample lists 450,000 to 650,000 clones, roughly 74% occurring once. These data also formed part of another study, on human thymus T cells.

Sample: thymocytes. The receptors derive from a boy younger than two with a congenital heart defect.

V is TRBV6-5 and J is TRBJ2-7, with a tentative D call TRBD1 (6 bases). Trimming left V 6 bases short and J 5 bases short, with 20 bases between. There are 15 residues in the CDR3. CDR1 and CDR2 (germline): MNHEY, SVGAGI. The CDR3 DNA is TGTGCCAGCAGACCACTCCCCGGGACACAGCACGAGCAGTACTTC. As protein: CASRPLPGTQHEQYF.

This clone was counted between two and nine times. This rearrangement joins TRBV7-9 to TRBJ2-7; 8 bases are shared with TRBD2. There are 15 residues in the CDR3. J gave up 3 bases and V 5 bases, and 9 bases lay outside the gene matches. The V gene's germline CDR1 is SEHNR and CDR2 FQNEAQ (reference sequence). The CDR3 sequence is CASSPQGSGSYEQYF. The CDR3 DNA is TGTGCCAGCAGCCCCCAGGGCAGCGGGAGCTACGAGCAGTACTTC.

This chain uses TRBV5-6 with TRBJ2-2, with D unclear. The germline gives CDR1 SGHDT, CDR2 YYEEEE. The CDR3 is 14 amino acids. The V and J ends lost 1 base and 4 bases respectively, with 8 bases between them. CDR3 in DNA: TGTGCCAGCAGCTTGATAGCTTGCACCGGGGAGCTGTTTTTT. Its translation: CASSLIACTGELFF.

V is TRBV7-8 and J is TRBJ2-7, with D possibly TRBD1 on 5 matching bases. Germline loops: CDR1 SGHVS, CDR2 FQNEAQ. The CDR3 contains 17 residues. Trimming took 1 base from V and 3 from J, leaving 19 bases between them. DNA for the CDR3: TGTGCCAGCAGCTTAGGTTCTGGGGCAGCGATTGGCTACGAGCAGTACTTC. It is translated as CASSLGSGAAIGYEQYF.

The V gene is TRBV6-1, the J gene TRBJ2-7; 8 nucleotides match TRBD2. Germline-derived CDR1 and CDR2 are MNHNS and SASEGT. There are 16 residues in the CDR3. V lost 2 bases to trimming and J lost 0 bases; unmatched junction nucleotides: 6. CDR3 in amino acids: CASSESGGSSSYEQYF. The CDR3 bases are TGTGCCAGCAGTGAATCGGGAGGGTCAAGCTCCTACGAGCAGTACTTC.